Below, one TCR beta chain is given with its context. Its cognate antigen is unknown. A clone one base away is much larger, so this may be a read error. Researchers collected about 9.7 milliliters of peripheral blood from every single donor. The extraction recovered at least 5.5 micrograms of total RNA per sample. Next came a second PCR, run for about 7 to 12 cycles, which used a sample-barcoded 5' primer along with a J-beta primer mix. TCRdb independently ran MiXCR on the 5' RACE reads; one entry per CDR3 protein. This repertoire shows roughly 1,700,000 distinct CDR3 sequences, under 30% found once; its top ten account for 7.7%. These data are taken from a study of blood T cells in healthy people across ages. Whole-study findings and limits: Greater diversity and more naive CD4+ cells were seen in long-lived donors than in aged donors.

This CDR3 is built from 14 residues. V lost 4 bases and J lost 11, with 20 bases in between. The sequence derives from a woman in her 30s in good health. V usage is TRBV12-3 or TRBV12-4 and J usage is TRBJ2-5; D unclear. Input material: blood. The DNA of the CDR3 is TGTGCCAGCAGTTCAACGGACCATAGAAATGAGCAGTACTTC. Amino acid sequence: CASSSTDHRNEQYF.